This is a list of T cell receptor beta chains from one sample in a study of T-cell memory formation after mild COVID-19. Each CDR3 protein is one row after TCRdb ran MiXCR on the 5' RACE reads. This table holds 100,000 to 150,000 distinct CDR3 sequences, 15% to 20% found once. The source material was PBMCs or a T cell subset sorted from them (not recorded which). These receptor sequences come from a man between 18 and 29 years old who had mild COVID-19 (a few samples of this study predate the infection). Cell type and time point are not known. CDR3s include the opening cysteine and the closing phenylalanine or tryptophan. A D gene is named only where the DNA matches it firmly. Clone sizes are given selectively: once, few, many, or a class where the clone is expanded.

D,V,J,size,length,CDR3,DNA
NA,TRBV6-2/TRBV6-3,TRBJ1-1,NA,12,CASSYPDRTAFF,TGTGCCAGCAGTTACCCTGACAGGACAGCTTTCTTT
NA,TRBV20-1,TRBJ1-2,NA,14,CSARGTGTDYGYTF,TGCAGTGCTAGAGGTACGGGGACGGACTATGGCTACACCTTC
NA,TRBV19,TRBJ1-1,few,12,CASSIVPSEAFF,TGTGCCAGTAGTATAGTTCCCTCGGAAGCTTTCTTT
NA,TRBV29-1,TRBJ1-5,few,10,CSGSEGPQHF,TGCAGCGGCTCCGAAGGGCCCCAGCATTTT
NA,TRBV7-9,TRBJ2-3,few,14,CASGEWENTDTQYF,TGTGCCAGCGGGGAATGGGAAAACACAGATACGCAGTATTTT
TRBD2,TRBV9,TRBJ2-1,few,16,CASSVGPLRGTNEQFF,TGTGCCAGCAGCGTAGGCCCTTTGCGGGGGACCAATGAGCAGTTCTTC
TRBD1,TRBV5-6,TRBJ2-5,NA,15,CASSLGQGYQETQYF,TGTGCCAGCAGCTTAGGACAGGGGTACCAAGAGACCCAGTACTTC
NA,TRBV12-3/TRBV12-4,TRBJ1-2,NA,13,CASSPPDLYGYTF,TGTGCCAGCAGTCCACCTGACCTCTATGGCTACACCTTC
NA,TRBV12-3/TRBV12-4,TRBJ1-4,few,14,CASTKTATREKLFF,TGTGCCAGCACAAAGACAGCTACCCGTGAAAAACTGTTTTTT
TRBD1,TRBV24-1,TRBJ1-1,few,14,CATVSGTVRPEAFF,TGTGCCACCGTATCCGGGACAGTGAGGCCTGAAGCTTTCTTT